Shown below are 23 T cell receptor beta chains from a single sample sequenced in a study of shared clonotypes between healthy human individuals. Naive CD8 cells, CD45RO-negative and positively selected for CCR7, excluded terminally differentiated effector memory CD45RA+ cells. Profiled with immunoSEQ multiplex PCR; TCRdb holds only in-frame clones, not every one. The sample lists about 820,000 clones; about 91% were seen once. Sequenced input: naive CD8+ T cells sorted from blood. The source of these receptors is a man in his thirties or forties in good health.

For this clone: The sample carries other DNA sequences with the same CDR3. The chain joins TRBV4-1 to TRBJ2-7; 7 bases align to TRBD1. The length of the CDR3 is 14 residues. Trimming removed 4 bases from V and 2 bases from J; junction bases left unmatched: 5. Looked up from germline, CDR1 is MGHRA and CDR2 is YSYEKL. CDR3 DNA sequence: TGCGCCAGCAGCCCACGGCAGGGGGCCTACGAGCAGTACTTC. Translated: CASSPRQGAYEQYF.

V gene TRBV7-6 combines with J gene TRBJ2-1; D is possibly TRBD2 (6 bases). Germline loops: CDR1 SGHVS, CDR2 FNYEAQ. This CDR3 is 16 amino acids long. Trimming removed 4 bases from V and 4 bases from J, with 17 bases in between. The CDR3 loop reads CASSSLMGGVYNEQFF. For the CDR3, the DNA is TGTGCCAGCAGCTCCCTTATGGGCGGGGTTTACAATGAGCAGTTCTTC. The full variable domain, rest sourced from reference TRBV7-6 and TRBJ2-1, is GAGVSQSPRYKVTKRGQDVALRCDPISGHVSLYWYRQALGQGPEFLTYFNYEAQQDKSGLPNDRFSAERPEGSISTLTIQRTEQRDSAMYRCASSSLMGGVYNEQFFGPGTRLTVL.

CDR3 sequence: CASSTRTGGSNTEAFF. CDR3 coding DNA: TGCGCCAGCAGCACCCGGACAGGGGGATCGAACACTGAAGCTTTCTTT. The gene calls are TRBV4-1 and TRBJ1-1; 10 bases agree with TRBD1. CDR3 length: 16 residues. The V and J ends lost 5 bases and 1 base, in that order; junction bases with no gene match: 7. Germline V gene data show CDR1 as MGHRA and CDR2 as YSYEKL.

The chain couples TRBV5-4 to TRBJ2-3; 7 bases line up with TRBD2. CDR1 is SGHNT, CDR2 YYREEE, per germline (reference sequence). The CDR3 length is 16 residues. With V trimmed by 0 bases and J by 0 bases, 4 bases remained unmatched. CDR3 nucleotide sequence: TGTGCCAGCAGCTTGGATTCTAGCGGTAGCACAGATACGCAGTATTTT. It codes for CASSLDSSGSTDTQYF. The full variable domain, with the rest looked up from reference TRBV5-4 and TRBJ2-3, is ETGVTQSPTHLIKTRGQQVTLRCSSQSGHNTVSWYQQALGQGPQFIFQYYREEENGRGNFPPRFSGLQFPNYSSELNVNALELDDSALYLCASSLDSSGSTDTQYFGPGTRLTVL.

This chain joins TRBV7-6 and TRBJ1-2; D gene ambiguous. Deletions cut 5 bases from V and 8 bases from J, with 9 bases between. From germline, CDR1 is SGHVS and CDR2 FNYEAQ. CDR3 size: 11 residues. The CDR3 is CASSPGRGYTF. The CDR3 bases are TGTGCCAGCAGCCCAGGTCGGGGCTACACCTTC.

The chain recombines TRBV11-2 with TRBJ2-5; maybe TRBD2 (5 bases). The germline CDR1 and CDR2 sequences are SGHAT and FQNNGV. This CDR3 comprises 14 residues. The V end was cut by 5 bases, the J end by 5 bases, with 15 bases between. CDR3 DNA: TGTGCCAGCAGCAGTCAACTTTCGGGGGAGACCCAGTACTTC. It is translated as CASSSQLSGETQYF.

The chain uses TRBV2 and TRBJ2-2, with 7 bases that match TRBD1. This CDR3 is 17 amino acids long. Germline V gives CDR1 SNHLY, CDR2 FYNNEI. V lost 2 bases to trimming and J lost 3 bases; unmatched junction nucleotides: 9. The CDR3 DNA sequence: TGTGCCAGCAGTGAATATTTGAGGACAGGCGACACCGGGGAGCTGTTTTTT. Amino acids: CASSEYLRTGDTGELFF.

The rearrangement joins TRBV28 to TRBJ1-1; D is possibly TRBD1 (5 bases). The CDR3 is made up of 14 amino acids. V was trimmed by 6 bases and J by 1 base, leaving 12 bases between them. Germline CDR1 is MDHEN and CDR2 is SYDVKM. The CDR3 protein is CASSRQFSNTEAFF. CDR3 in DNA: TGTGCCAGCAGCAGACAGTTTTCGAACACTGAAGCTTTCTTT.

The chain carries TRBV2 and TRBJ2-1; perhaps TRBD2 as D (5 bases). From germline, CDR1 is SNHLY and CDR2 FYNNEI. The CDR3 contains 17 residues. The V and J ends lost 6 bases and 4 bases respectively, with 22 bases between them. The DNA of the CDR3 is TGTGCCAGCAGCGATACTAGGGATGAACCTAGGTACAATGAGCAGTTCTTC. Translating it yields CASSDTRDEPRYNEQFF.

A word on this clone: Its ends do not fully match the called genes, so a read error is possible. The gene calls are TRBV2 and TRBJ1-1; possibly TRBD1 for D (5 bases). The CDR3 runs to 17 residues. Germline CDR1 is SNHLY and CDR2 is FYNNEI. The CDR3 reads CASSEELPGTGNNEAFF. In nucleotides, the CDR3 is TGTGCCAGCAGTGAAGAACTGCCGGGGACCGGGAACAATGAAGCTTTCTTT.

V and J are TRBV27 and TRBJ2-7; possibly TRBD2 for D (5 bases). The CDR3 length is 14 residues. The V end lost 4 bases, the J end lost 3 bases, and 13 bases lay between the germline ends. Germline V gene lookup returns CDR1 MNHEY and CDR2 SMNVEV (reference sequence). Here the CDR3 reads CASSYAGGYYEQYF. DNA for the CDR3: TGTGCCAGCAGTTATGCGGGCGGATACTACGAGCAGTACTTC.

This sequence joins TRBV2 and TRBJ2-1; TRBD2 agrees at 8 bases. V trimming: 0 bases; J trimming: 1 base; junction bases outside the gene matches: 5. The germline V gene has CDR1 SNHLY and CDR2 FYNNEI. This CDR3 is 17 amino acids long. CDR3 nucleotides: TGTGCCAGCAGTGAAGCGGAACTAGCGGTTTCCTACAATGAGCAGTTCTTC. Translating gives CASSEAELAVSYNEQFF.

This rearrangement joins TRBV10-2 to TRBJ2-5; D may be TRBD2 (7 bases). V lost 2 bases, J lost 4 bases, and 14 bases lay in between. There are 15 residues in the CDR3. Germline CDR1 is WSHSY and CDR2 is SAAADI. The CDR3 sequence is CASSEPGGSLETQYF. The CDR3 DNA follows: TGCGCCAGCAGTGAGCCGGGGGGCTCTTTAGAGACCCAGTACTTC.

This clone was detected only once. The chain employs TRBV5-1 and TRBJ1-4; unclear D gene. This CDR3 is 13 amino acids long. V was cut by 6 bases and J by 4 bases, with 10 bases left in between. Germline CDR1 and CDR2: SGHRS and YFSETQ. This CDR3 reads CASTPGFNEKLFF. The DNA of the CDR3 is TGCGCCAGCACTCCGGGTTTTAATGAAAAACTGTTTTTT.

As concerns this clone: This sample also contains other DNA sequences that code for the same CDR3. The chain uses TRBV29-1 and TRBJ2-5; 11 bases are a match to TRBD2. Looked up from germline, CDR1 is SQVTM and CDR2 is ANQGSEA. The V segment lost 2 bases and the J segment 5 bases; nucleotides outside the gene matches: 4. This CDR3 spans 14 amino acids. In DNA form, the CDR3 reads TGCAGCGTTGAACTAGCGGGAGGCGGGGAGACCCAGTACTTC. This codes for CSVELAGGGETQYF.

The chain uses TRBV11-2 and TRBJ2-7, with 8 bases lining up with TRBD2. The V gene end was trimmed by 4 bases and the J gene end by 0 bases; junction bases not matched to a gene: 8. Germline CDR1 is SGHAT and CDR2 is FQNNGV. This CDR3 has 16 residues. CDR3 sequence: CASSSFAGGGSYEQYF. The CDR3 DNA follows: TGTGCCAGCAGCTCCTTCGCGGGGGGAGGCTCCTACGAGCAGTACTTC.

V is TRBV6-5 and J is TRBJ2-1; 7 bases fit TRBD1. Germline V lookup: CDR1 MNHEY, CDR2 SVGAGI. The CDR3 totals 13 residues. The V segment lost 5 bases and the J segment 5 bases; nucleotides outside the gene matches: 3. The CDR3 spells CASSPGTDNEQFF. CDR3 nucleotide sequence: TGTGCCAGCAGTCCCGGGACAGACAATGAGCAGTTCTTC.

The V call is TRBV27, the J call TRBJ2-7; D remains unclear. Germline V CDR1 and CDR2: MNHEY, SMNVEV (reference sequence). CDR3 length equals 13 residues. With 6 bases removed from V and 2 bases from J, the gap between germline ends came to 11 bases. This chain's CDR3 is CASSLKYAYEQYF. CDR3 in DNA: TGTGCCAGCAGCCTAAAATACGCCTACGAGCAGTACTTC.

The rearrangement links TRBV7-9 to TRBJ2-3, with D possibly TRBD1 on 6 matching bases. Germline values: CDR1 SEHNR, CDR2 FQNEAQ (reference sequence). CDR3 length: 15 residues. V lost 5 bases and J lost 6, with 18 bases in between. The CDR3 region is CASSKTDTGTDTQYF. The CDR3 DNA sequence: TGTGCCAGCAGCAAAACGGACACAGGGACCGATACGCAGTATTTT.

For the CDR3, the DNA is TGTGCCAGCAGTCCCTCTGGACTAGCGGGATACGAGCAGTACTTC. It is translated as CASSPSGLAGYEQYF. This sequence joins TRBV27 and TRBJ2-7; 12 bases fit TRBD2. V lost 5 bases, J lost 4 bases, and 6 bases stayed unmatched. Germline-derived CDR1 and CDR2 are MNHEY and SMNVEV (reference sequence). The CDR3 has 15 amino acids.

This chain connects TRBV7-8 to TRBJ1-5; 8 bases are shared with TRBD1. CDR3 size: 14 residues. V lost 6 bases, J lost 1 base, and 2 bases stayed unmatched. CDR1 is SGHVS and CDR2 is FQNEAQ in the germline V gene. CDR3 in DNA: TGTGCCAGCAGACAGGGGGGGAGCAATCAGCCCCAGCATTTT. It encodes CASRQGGSNQPQHF.

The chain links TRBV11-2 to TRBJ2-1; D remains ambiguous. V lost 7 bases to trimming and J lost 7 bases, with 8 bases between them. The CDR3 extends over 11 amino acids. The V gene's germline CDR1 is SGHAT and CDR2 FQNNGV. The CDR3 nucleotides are TGTGCCAGCAAATCGCTGAATGAGCAGTTCTTC. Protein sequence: CASKSLNEQFF.

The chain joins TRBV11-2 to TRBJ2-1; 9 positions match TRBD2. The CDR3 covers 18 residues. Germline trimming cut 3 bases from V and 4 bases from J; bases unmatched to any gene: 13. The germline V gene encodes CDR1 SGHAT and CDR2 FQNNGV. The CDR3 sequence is CASSFRPSGIDPYNEQFF. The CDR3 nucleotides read TGTGCCAGCAGCTTTCGGCCTAGCGGGATCGATCCATACAATGAGCAGTTCTTC.